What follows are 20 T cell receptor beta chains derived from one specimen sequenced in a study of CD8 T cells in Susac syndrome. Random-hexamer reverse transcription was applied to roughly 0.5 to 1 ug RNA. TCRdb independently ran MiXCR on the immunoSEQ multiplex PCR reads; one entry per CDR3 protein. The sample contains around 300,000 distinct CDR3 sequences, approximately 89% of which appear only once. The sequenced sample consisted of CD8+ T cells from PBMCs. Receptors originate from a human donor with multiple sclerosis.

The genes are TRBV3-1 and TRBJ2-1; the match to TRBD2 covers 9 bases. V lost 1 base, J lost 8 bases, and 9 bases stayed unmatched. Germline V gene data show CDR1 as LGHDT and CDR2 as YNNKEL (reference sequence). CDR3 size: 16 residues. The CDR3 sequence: CASSQAGDIAGDEQFF. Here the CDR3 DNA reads TGTGCCAGCAGCCAAGCAGGGGATATAGCGGGAGATGAGCAGTTCTTC.

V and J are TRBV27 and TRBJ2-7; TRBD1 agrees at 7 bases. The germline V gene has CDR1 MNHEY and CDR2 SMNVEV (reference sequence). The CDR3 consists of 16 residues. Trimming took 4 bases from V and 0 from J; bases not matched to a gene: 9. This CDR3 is CASSSLGGLYSYEQYF. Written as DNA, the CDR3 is TGTGCCAGCAGTTCCTTAGGGGGCTTATACTCCTACGAGCAGTACTTC.

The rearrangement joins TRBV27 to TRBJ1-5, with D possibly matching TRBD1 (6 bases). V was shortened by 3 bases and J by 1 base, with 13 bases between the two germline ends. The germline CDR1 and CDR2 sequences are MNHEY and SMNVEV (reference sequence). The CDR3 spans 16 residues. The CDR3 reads CASSFAGALSNQPQHF. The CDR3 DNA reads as TGTGCCAGCAGTTTCGCAGGGGCGCTCAGCAATCAGCCCCAGCATTTT.

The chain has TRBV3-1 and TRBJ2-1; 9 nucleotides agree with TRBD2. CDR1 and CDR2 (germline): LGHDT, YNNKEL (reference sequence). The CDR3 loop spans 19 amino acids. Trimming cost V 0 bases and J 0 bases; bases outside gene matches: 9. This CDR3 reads CASSQEGGGASSSYNEQFF. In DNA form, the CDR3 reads TGTGCCAGCAGCCAAGAAGGCGGGGGGGCTTCGAGCTCCTACAATGAGCAGTTCTTC.

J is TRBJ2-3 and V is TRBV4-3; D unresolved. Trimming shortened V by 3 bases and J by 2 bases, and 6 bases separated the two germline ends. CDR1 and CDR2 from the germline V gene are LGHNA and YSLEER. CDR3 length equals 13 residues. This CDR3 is CASSQAFTDTQYF. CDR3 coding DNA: TGCGCCAGCAGCCAGGCTTTCACAGATACGCAGTATTTT.

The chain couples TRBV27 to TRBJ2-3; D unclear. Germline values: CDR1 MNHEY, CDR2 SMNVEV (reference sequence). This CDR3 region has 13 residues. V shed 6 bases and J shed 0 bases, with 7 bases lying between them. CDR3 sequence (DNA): TGTGCCAGCAGCACGATCAGCACAGATACGCAGTATTTT. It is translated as CASSTISTDTQYF.

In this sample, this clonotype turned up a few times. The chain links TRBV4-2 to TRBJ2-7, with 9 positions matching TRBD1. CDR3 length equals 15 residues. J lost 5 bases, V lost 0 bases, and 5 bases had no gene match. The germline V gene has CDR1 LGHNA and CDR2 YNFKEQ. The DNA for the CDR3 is TGTGCCAGCAGCCAAGATACAGGGGGCCCGAACGAGCAGTACTTC. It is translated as CASSQDTGGPNEQYF.

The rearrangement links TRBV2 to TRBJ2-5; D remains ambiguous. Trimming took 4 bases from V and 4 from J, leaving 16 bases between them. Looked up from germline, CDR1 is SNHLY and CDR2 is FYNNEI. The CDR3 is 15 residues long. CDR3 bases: TGTGCCAGCAGTGGGTCGACTCTTATCGGAGAGACCCAGTACTTC. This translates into CASSGSTLIGETQYF.

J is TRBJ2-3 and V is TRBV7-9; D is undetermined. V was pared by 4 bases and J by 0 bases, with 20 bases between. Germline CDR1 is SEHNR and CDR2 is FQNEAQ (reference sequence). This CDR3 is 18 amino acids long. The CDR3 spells CASSSTKMQWASTDTQYF. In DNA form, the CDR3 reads TGTGCCAGCAGCTCCACCAAGATGCAGTGGGCTAGCACAGATACGCAGTATTTT. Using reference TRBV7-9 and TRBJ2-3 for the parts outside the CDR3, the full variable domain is DTGVSQNPRHKITKRGQNVTFRCDPISEHNRLYWYRQTLGQGPEFLTYFQNEAQLEKSRLLSDRFSAERPKGSFSTLEIQRTEQGDSAMYLCASSSTKMQWASTDTQYFGPGTRLTVL.

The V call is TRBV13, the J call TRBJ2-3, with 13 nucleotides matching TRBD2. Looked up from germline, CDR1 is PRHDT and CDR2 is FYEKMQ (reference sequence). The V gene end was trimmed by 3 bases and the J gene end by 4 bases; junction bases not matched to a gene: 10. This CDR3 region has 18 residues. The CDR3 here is CASSFRAEGLAGADTQYF. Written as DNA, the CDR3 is TGTGCCAGCAGCTTTCGTGCCGAAGGACTAGCGGGAGCAGATACGCAGTATTTT. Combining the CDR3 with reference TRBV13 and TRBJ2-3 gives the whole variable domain AAGVIQSPRHLIKEKRETATLKCYPIPRHDTVYWYQQGPGQDPQFLISFYEKMQSDKGSIPDRFSAQQFSDYHSELNMSSLELGDSALYFCASSFRAEGLAGADTQYFGPGTRLTVL.

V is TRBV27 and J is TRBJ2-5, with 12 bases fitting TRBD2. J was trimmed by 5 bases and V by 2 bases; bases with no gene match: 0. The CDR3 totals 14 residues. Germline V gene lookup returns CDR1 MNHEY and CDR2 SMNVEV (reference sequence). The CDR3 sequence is CASSLGTSGETQYF. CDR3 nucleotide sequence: TGTGCCAGCAGTTTAGGGACTAGCGGGGAGACCCAGTACTTC.

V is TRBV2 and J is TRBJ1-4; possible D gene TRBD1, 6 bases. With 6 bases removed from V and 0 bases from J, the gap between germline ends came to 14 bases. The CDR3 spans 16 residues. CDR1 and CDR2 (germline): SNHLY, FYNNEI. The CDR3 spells CASSPNDRSTNEKLFF. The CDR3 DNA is TGTGCCAGCAGCCCCAACGACAGGTCAACTAATGAAAAACTGTTTTTT.

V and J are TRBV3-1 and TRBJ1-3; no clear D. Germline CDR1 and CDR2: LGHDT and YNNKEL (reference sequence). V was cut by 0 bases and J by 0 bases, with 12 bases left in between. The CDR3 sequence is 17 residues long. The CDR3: CASSQEPQTNSGNTIYF. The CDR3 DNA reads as TGTGCCAGCAGCCAAGAACCGCAGACCAACTCTGGAAACACCATATATTTT.

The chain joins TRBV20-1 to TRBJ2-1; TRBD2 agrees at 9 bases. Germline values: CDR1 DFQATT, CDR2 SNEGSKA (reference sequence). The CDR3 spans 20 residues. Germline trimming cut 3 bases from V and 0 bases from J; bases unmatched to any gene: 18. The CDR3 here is CSASPHRAPKTSGSYNEQFF. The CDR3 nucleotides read TGCAGTGCTAGCCCCCATAGGGCTCCCAAGACTAGCGGCTCCTACAATGAGCAGTTCTTC.

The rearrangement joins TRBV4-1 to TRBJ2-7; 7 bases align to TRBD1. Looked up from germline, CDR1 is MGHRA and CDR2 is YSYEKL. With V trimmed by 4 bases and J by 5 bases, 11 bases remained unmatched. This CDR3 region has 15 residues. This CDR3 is CASSRLIGGDHEQYF. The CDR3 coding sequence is TGCGCCAGCAGCCGGTTGATAGGGGGCGATCACGAGCAGTACTTC.

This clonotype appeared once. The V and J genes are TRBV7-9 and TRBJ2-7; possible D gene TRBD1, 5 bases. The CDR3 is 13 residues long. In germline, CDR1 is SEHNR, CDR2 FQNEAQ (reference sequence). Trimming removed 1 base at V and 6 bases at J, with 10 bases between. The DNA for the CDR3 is TGTGCCAGCAGCTTAGGGCAGGGTCTCGAGCAGTACTTC. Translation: CASSLGQGLEQYF.

The CDR3 region has the DNA TGTGCCAGCAGTTTTAAGGGGGCGCGGGGCTATGGCTACACCTTC. Its protein product is CASSFKGARGYGYTF. This chain joins TRBV12-3 or TRBV12-4 and TRBJ1-2, with TRBD1 matching over 7 bases. With V trimmed by 3 bases and J by 4 bases, 8 bases remained unmatched. CDR3 length equals 15 residues.

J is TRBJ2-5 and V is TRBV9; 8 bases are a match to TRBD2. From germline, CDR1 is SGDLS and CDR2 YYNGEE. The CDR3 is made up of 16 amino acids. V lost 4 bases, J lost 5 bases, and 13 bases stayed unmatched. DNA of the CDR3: TGTGCCAGCAGCCCCGGCGGAGCGGGAGATTTTGAGACCCAGTACTTC. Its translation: CASSPGGAGDFETQYF.

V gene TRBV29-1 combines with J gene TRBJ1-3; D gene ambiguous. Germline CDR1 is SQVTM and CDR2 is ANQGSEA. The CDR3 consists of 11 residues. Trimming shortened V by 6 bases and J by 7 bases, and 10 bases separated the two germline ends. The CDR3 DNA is TGCAGCGTACCGCTAAGCAACACCATATATTTT. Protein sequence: CSVPLSNTIYF.

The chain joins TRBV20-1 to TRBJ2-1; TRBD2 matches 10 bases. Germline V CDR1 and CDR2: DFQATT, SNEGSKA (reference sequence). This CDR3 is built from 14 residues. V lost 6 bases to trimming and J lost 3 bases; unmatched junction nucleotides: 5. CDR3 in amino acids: CSAKLAGDYNEQFF. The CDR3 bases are TGCAGTGCAAAGCTAGCGGGAGACTACAATGAGCAGTTCTTC.